By proportion, the clone carrying this T cell receptor (beta chain) is medium-sized. The antigen remains undetermined. Time point: sample taken at primary tumor resection. No cell sorting; template was whole RNA from tumor, lung tissue or PBMC. The data stem from a study of spatial heterogeneity in lung cancer. General study points: Intratumoral expanded alpha and beta TCR counts were found to track tumor mutation counts.

V dropped 0 bases and J dropped 4; count of bases not matched to a gene: 9. Germline CDR1 reads SGHRS; CDR2 reads YFSETQ. The CDR3 is made up of 16 amino acids. TCRdb analysed the 5' RACE reads with MiXCR anew, one entry per CDR3 protein. The repertoire has a few thousand distinct CDR3 sequences, over 6.5% of them found once; the top ten carry about 8.3%. This TCR came from a male donor with early-stage non-small cell lung cancer. The V call is TRBV5-1, the J call TRBJ2-7; 8 positions agree with TRBD2. The sequencing used lung tumor tissue, collected at surgery. CDR3 in DNA: TGCGCCAGCAGCTTGGGCGCGGGACTAGGGAAATACGAGCAGTACTTC. It yields the protein CASSLGAGLGKYEQYF.